This is a list of T cell receptor beta chains from one sample in a study of blood T cell repertoires in COVID-19. Here immunoSEQ multiplex PCR was the method, and the copy in TCRdb shows in-frame clones only, minus some. The sample lists 490,000 or so clones, 70% to 90% seen once, with under 9.5% in the top ten. Sequenced sample: PBMCs or T cells enriched from blood (not recorded which). The receptors come from a woman aged 60-75 years who had recovered from COVID-19. Each CDR3 is given with its conserved first and last residue. Each record gives: CDR3 protein, CDR3 DNA, D gene, clone size, V gene, J gene. The D gene is left open where the match is weak. Only some rows state a clone size, as once, few, many or a class for expanded clones.

CASSQAGGTTDTQYF,TGTGCCAGCTCCCAAGCGGGGGGTACCACAGATACGCAGTATTTT,TRBD2,-,TRBV18,TRBJ2-3
CASNQGAALAEAFF,TGTGCCAGCAACCAAGGGGCGGCCCTGGCTGAAGCTTTCTTT,-,-,TRBV6-5,TRBJ1-1
CASSQRTGKNIQYF,TGTGCCAGCAGCCAACGGACAGGGAAAAACATTCAGTACTTC,TRBD1,-,TRBV3-1/TRBV3-2,TRBJ2-4
CASSLGPGLAGVDTQYF,TGCGCCAGCAGCTTGGGCCCGGGACTAGCGGGGGTGGATACGCAGTATTTT,TRBD2,-,TRBV5-1,TRBJ2-3
CASSLQGVSTDTQYF,TGTGCCAGCAGTTTACAGGGTGTCAGCACAGATACGCAGTATTTT,-,-,TRBV27,TRBJ2-3
CASICDTPLNTEAFF,TGCGCCAGCATTTGCGACACACCCTTGAACACTGAAGCTTTCTTT,-,-,TRBV10-1,TRBJ1-1
CASSFQGTEAFF,TGTGCCAGCAGCTTCCAGGGGACTGAAGCTTTCTTT,-,-,TRBV7-9,TRBJ1-1
CASSIANEKLFF,TGTGCCAGTAGTATCGCTAATGAAAAACTGTTTTTT,-,once,TRBV19,TRBJ1-4
CASRSRDRESSTEAFF,TGTGCCAGCAGAAGCCGGGACAGGGAGTCGAGCACTGAAGCTTTCTTT,TRBD1,-,TRBV2,TRBJ1-1
CASSPGAGYNEQFF,TGTGCCAGCAGTCCAGGGGCCGGTTACAATGAGCAGTTCTTC,-,-,TRBV6-6,TRBJ2-1
CSPTGRYGYTF,TGCAGTCCAACAGGACGCTATGGCTACACCTTC,-,-,TRBV20-1,TRBJ1-2
CASSFPGQPIYTF,TGTGCCAGCAGTTTCCCGGGACAACCTATCTACACCTTC,-,-,TRBV12-3/TRBV12-4,TRBJ1-2
CATSDFTGGNEQFF,TGTGCCACCAGTGATTTTACAGGTGGGAATGAGCAGTTCTTC,-,-,TRBV24-1,TRBJ2-1
CASSLSSGGRYEQYF,TGTGCCAGCAGCCTGTCTAGCGGGGGGCGCTACGAGCAGTACTTC,TRBD2,-,TRBV3-1/TRBV3-2,TRBJ2-7
CASSSLDTLETQYF,TGTGCCAGCAGCTCTTTGGACACGTTGGAGACCCAGTACTTC,-,-,TRBV11-2,TRBJ2-5
CASSRGGRGLNTEAFF,TGCGCCAGCAGCCGGGGAGGTAGGGGACTAAACACTGAAGCTTTCTTT,-,-,TRBV4-1,TRBJ1-1
CASSRGKIEKLFF,TGTGCCAGCAGTCGGGGGAAGATCGAGAAACTGTTTTTT,-,few,TRBV27,TRBJ1-4
CASSQVDRVNYGYTF,TGTGCCAGCAGCCAAGTTGACAGAGTTAACTATGGCTACACCTTC,-,-,TRBV14,TRBJ1-2
CASSDRDNQETQYF,TGTGCCAGCAGTGACCGGGACAACCAAGAGACCCAGTACTTC,-,-,TRBV2,TRBJ2-5
CASSFRGYNSPLHF,TGTGCCAGCAGCTTCAGGGGGTATAATTCACCCCTCCACTTT,TRBD1,few,TRBV7-2,TRBJ1-6
CAWSVQRQIHNEQFF,TGTGCCTGGAGTGTACAGAGACAGATCCACAATGAGCAGTTCTTC,-,-,TRBV30,TRBJ2-1
CASSSDRGETQYF,TGTGCCAGCAGCTCTGACAGGGGGGAGACCCAGTACTTC,TRBD1,-,TRBV7-8,TRBJ2-5
CVSSPDRITYEQYF,TGCGTCAGCAGCCCGGACAGGATCACCTACGAGCAGTACTTC,TRBD1,-,TRBV5-1,TRBJ2-7
CASSIDGTGFGLFHEQYF,TGTGCCAGTAGTATTGACGGGACAGGGTTTGGGCTCTTCCACGAGCAGTACTTC,TRBD1,-,TRBV19,TRBJ2-7
CASSLGGIGEKLFF,TGCGCCAGCAGCTTGGGAGGGATCGGTGAAAAACTGTTTTTT,-,-,TRBV5-1,TRBJ1-4
CASKPLKQGRNEKLFF,TGTGCCAGCAAGCCCTTAAAACAGGGGAGGAATGAAAAACTGTTTTTT,TRBD1,-,TRBV28,TRBJ1-4
CASSVSSTSGGSEQFF,TGTGCCAGCAGCGTATCTTCTACTAGCGGGGGATCTGAGCAGTTCTTC,TRBD2,-,TRBV9,TRBJ2-1
CASSWAGGPEAFF,TGTGCCAGCAGCTGGGCAGGGGGGCCTGAAGCTTTCTTT,TRBD1,-,TRBV12-3/TRBV12-4,TRBJ1-1
CSVAGGSNYGYTF,TGCAGCGTTGCCGGGGGTTCTAACTATGGCTACACCTTC,-,-,TRBV29-1,TRBJ1-2
CATSRGVQVDTQYF,TGTGCCACCAGTCGCGGGGTGCAGGTAGATACGCAGTATTTT,-,-,TRBV24-1,TRBJ2-3
CASTPSVRETQYF,TGTGCCAGCACACCTAGTGTAAGAGAGACCCAGTACTTC,-,-,TRBV12-3/TRBV12-4,TRBJ2-5
CASSVASGVGEQYF,TGTGCCAGCAGCGTTGCTAGCGGGGTCGGAGAGCAGTACTTC,TRBD2,-,TRBV9,TRBJ2-7
CASSLASYNEQFF,TGTGCCAGCAGCTTAGCGTCCTACAATGAGCAGTTCTTC,-,-,TRBV11-2,TRBJ2-1
CASSLEVSGQLNIQYF,TGCGCCAGCAGCTTGGAGGTCTCGGGACAGTTAAACATTCAGTACTTC,TRBD1,-,TRBV5-1,TRBJ2-4
CASSPRGEKLFF,TGTGCCAGCAGCCCTAGGGGTGAAAAACTGTTTTTT,-,-,TRBV3-1/TRBV3-2,TRBJ1-4
CASSVVPGGGNTIYF,TGTGCCAGCAGCGTAGTCCCAGGGGGTGGAAACACCATATATTTT,TRBD1,-,TRBV9,TRBJ1-3
CATITAGSRNEKLFF,TGTGCCACCATAACAGCGGGCTCTCGAAATGAAAAACTGTTTTTT,-,few,TRBV24-1,TRBJ1-4
CASSVPSGGSYNEQFF,TGTGCCAGCAGCGTACCTAGCGGGGGGTCTTACAATGAGCAGTTCTTC,TRBD2,few,TRBV9,TRBJ2-1
CASSAVRDRYSPLHF,TGTGCCAGCAGCGCGGTCCGGGACAGATATTCACCCCTCCACTTT,TRBD1,-,TRBV7-8,TRBJ1-6
CASSQNRARKDTEAFF,TGCGCCAGCAGCCAAAATAGAGCCAGGAAGGACACTGAAGCTTTCTTT,-,-,TRBV4-1,TRBJ1-1
CASSDVGVSYEQYF,TGTGCCAGCAGTGACGTAGGGGTTTCCTACGAGCAGTACTTC,-,-,TRBV2,TRBJ2-7
CASSYHRTNEKLFF,TGTGCCAGCAGTTACCACAGGACTAATGAAAAACTGTTTTTT,-,-,TRBV6-2/TRBV6-3,TRBJ1-4
CATSRLEDNEQFF,TGTGCCACCAGCAGACTGGAGGACAATGAGCAGTTCTTC,-,-,TRBV15,TRBJ2-1
CATREGTGELFF,TGTGCCACCAGGGAGGGCACCGGGGAGCTGTTTTTT,-,-,TRBV24-1,TRBJ2-2
CASSSGLPDTQYF,TGTGCCAGCAGCTCGGGACTTCCAGATACGCAGTATTTT,-,-,TRBV7-6,TRBJ2-3